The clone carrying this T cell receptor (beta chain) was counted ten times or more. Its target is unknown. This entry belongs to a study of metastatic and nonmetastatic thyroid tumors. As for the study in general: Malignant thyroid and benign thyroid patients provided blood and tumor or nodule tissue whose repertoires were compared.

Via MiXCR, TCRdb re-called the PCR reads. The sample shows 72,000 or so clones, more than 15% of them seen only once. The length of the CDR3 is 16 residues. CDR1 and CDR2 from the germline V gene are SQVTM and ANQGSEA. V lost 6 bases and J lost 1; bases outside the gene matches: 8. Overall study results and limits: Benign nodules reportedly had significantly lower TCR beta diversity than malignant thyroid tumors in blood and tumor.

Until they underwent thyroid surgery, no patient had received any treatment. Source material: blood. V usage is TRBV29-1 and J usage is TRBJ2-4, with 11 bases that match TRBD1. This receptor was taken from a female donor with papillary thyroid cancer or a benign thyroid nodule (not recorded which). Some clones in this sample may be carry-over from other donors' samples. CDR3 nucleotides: TGCAGCGTCGATCACCGGACAGGGGGCGCCAAAAACATTCAGTACTTC. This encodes CSVDHRTGGAKNIQYF.